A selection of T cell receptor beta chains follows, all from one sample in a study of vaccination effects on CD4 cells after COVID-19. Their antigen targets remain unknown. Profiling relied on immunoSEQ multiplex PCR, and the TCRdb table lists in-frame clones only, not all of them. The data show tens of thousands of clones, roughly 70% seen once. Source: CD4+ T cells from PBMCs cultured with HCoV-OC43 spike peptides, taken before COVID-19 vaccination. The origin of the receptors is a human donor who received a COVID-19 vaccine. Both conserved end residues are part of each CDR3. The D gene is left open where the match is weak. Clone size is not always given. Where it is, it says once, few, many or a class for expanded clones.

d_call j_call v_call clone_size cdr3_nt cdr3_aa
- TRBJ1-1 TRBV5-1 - TGCGCCAGCAGCTTGGCTAGGAGTTCCGCTGAAGCTTTCTTT CASSLARSSAEAFF
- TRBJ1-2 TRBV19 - TGTGCCAGTAGTATTTTGAGGGGCGATGGCTACACCTTC CASSILRGDGYTF
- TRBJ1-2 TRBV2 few TGTGCCAGCACGAGGGAGAACTATGGCTACACCTTC CASTRENYGYTF
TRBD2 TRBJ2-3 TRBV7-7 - TGTGCCACCCGGCAAATGACTAGCGTAACAGATACGCAGTATTTT CATRQMTSVTDTQYF
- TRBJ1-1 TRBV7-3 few TGTGCCAGCAGCTTAACGAGTTTCAAGAACACTGAAGCTTTCTTT CASSLTSFKNTEAFF
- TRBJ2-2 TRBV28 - TGTGCCAGCAGTTTCGGAGCGAACACCGGGGAGCTGTTTTTT CASSFGANTGELFF
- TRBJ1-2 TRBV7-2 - TGTGCCAGCAGCTTAGAGGACGGAACCTCCTATGGCTACACCTTC CASSLEDGTSYGYTF
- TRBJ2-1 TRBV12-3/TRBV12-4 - TGTGCCAGCAGTTTAGCGCTGATACATGAGCAGTTCTTC CASSLALIHEQFF
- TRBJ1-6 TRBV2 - TGTGCCAGCCGACCCGGGGGGGCTAATTCACCCCTCCACTTT CASRPGGANSPLHF
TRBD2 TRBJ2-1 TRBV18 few TGTGCCAGCTCACCGGGACTAGCCGGGTACAATGAGCAGTTCTTC CASSPGLAGYNEQFF
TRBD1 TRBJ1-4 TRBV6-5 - TGTGCCAGCAGGCCTCTCAGGGGGGCTAATGAAAAACTGTTTTTT CASRPLRGANEKLFF
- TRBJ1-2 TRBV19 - TGTGCCAGTAGTATAGATGGCAGATACAACGGCTACACCTTC CASSIDGRYNGYTF
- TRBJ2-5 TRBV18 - TGTGCCAGCTCACCAAATCCCGAGGGGACCCAGTACTTC CASSPNPEGTQYF
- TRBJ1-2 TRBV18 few TGTGCCAGCTCATCTAGGACACCTAACTATGGCTACACCTTC CASSSRTPNYGYTF
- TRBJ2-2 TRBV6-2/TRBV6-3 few TGTGCCAGCAGTTACTCCCGGGAAGACACCGGGGAGCTGTTTTTT CASSYSREDTGELFF
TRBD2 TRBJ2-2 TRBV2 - TGTGCCAGCAGTGGGGCGGGGGGGCTGGCCACCGGGGAGCTGTTTTTT CASSGAGGLATGELFF
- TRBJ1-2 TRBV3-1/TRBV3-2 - TGTGCCAGCAGCCAAGCGGATCCGAGCTACTATGGCTACACCTTC CASSQADPSYYGYTF
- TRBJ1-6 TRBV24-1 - TGTGCCACCCTCCCACGTGCAGGGGAGCAGACCACATTTAGGCATTCACCCCTCCACTTT CATLPRAGEQTTFRHSPLHF
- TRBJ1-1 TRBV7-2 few TGTGCCAGCAGCTTAAACCCAGGGCAGAGCACTGAAGCTTTCTTT CASSLNPGQSTEAFF
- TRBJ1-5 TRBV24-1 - TGTGCCACCAGTGACTTGAATCAGCCCCAGCATTTT CATSDLNQPQHF
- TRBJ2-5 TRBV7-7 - TGTGCCAGCAGCTTAGATCTCTCGGGGGGCCACGATTCGGAGACCCAGTACTTC CASSLDLSGGHDSETQYF
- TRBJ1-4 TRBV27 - TGTGCCAGCAGACTGCATGCACGTGAAAAACTGTTTTTT CASRLHAREKLFF
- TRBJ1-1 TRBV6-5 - TGTGCCAGCAGTTACCTCCGGAACACTGAAGCTTTCTTT CASSYLRNTEAFF
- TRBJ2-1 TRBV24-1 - TGTGCCACCACCGGAGCAGGCGGACGAGCCTACAATGAGCAGTTCTTC CATTGAGGRAYNEQFF
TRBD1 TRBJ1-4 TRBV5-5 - TGTGCCAGCAGCTTGGGGGGGACAGGTCCGTGGAATGAAAAACTGTTTTTT CASSLGGTGPWNEKLFF
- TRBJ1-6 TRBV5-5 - TGTGCCAGCAGCTTGGGGGAGAATTCACCCCTCCACTTT CASSLGENSPLHF
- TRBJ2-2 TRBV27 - TGTGCCAGCAGTTTATTTAAATTCACCGGGGAGCTGTTTTTT CASSLFKFTGELFF
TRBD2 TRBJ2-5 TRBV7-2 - TGTGCCAGCAGCTTATATAGTCGGCGGGCGGGGGTTCAAGAGACCCAGTACTTC CASSLYSRRAGVQETQYF
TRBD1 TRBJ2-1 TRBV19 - TGTGCCAGTAGTCCGAACAGGGGGCGGGATGAGCAGTTCTTC CASSPNRGRDEQFF
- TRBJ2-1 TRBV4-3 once TGCGCCAGCAGTCAAGAACCCACACGAGGTTCTGAGCAAGGGTTCTTC CASSQEPTRGSEQGFF
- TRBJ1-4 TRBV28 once TGTGCCAGCAGTTTAAATCCGTCGGCGCCTAATGAAAAACTGTTTTTT CASSLNPSAPNEKLFF
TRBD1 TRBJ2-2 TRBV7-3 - TGTGCCAGCAGCTCCACAGGGGGCCCCGGGGAGCTGTTTTTT CASSSTGGPGELFF
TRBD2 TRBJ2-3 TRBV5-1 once TGCGCCAGCAGCGGCTGGCGGGGGGCCAGCACAGATACGCAGTATTTT CASSGWRGASTDTQYF
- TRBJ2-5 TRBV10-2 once TGCGCCAGCAGTCAGACCCGGGAGGAGACCCAGTACTTC CASSQTREETQYF
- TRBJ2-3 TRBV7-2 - TGTGCCAGCAGCTTCGATTCTAGCGGCACAGATACGCAGTATTTT CASSFDSSGTDTQYF
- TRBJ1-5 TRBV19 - TGTGCCAGTAGTAACGCAGGGAAGAATCAGCCCCAGCATTTT CASSNAGKNQPQHF
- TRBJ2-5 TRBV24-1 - TGTGCCACCAGTGCCTCTGATCGGTGGGAAGAGACCCAGTACTTC CATSASDRWEETQYF
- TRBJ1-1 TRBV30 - TGTGCCTGTAAAAGGGGGACGGTGAACACTGAAGCTTTCTTT CACKRGTVNTEAFF
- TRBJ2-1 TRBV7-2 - TGTGCCAGCAGCCATCCTCTCGGGGGTCGTTACAATGAGCAGTTCTTC CASSHPLGGRYNEQFF
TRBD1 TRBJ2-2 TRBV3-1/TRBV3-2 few TGTGCCAGCAGCCAACGACAGGGTACCGGGGAGCTGTTTTTT CASSQRQGTGELFF
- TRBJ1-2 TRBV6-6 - TGTGCCAGCACCCGCAGGGAGTATGGCTACACCTTC CASTRREYGYTF
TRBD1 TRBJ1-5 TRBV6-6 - TGTGCCAGCAGAACTCCAGGGGGGCCCCAGCATTTT CASRTPGGPQHF
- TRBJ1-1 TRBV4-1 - TGCGCCAGCAGCCAATTGAGAGGGCGGTCGAACACTGAAGCTTTCTTT CASSQLRGRSNTEAFF
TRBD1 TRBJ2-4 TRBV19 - TGTGCCAGTAGTATAGGGGTAGACAGGGGCCCCAAAAACATTCAGTACTTC CASSIGVDRGPKNIQYF
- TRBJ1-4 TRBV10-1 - TGCGCCAGCAGTGACAGGGGTGCTAATGAAAAACTGTTTTTT CASSDRGANEKLFF
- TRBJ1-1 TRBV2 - TGTGCCAGCAGTAACCCCCGCGGGGGGTGGTCGGCTGAAGCTTTCTTT CASSNPRGGWSAEAFF
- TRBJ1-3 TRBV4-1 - TGCGCCAGCAGCCGCAGAGCCGACAGCTCTGGAAACACCATATATTTT CASSRRADSSGNTIYF
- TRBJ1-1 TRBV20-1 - TGCAGTGCTAGGGGATACACTGAAGCTTTCTTT CSARGYTEAFF
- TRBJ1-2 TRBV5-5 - TGTGCCAGCAGCTTGGCTTCGGGGGCCGTCCCTTATGGCTACACCTTC CASSLASGAVPYGYTF
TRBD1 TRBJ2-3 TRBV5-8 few TGTGCCAGCCCAACTTTACCGGGACAGGGGGGAACAGATACGCAGTATTTT CASPTLPGQGGTDTQYF
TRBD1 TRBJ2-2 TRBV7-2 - TGTGCCAGCAGCTTAAAGCAATGGGGCAGGGGGTTCGACACCGGGGAGCTGTTTTTT CASSLKQWGRGFDTGELFF
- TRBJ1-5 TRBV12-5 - TGTGCTAGTGGTTTTTATTCAGGGGGCAATCAGCCCCAGCATTTT CASGFYSGGNQPQHF
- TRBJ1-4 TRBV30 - TGTGCCTGGAACGGGCACAGTAATGAAAAACTGTTTTTT CAWNGHSNEKLFF
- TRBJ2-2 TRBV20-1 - TGCAGTGCTAGTCTTTGGGGGAGATCCGAGGCGACCGGGGAGCTGTTTTTT CSASLWGRSEATGELFF
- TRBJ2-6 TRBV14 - TGTGCCAGCAGCGATCTCTCTGGGGCCAACGTCCTGACTTTC CASSDLSGANVLTF
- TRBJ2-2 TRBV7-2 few TGTGCCAGCACCAAAAGGTCGGGATCGAACACCGGGGAGCTGTTTTTT CASTKRSGSNTGELFF
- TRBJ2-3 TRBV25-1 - TGTGCCAGCAGTGAATATACAGATACGCAGTATTTT CASSEYTDTQYF